This TCR beta chain is from a study of blood T cell repertoires in COVID-19. Turning to the study itself: COVID-19 samples, acute and convalescent, were from the United States, Italy and Spain. Nucleic acid was either cDNA or gDNA, and it came from T cells, B-cell-depleted T cells, or PBMCs.

Libraries were prepared by immunoSEQ multiplex PCR; TCRdb keeps only in-frame clonotypes and omits some of them. The sample holds around 250,000 clones; 75% to 90% are singletons and the top ten take approximately 3%. Source material: peripheral blood. The TCR comes from a woman aged 25 to 39 with active or convalescent COVID-19.

The CDR3 here is CAWRAGIYTEAFF. The CDR3 region has the DNA TGTGCCTGGAGGGCGGGTATATATACTGAAGCTTTCTTT. The chain couples TRBV30 to TRBJ1-1; D gene unclear. CDR1 and CDR2 from the germline V gene are GTSNPN and SVGIG (reference sequence). CDR3 length: 13 amino acids. Trimming took 3 bases from V and 5 from J, leaving 13 bases between them.